Below are 11 T cell receptor beta chains sequenced from a single sample in a study of OX40 agonist ivuxolimab in advanced cancers. Produced via immunoSEQ multiplex PCR; TCRdb's table is partial and in-frame only. Here the sample spans 55,000 to 70,000 clones, roughly 83% being singletons. The sequenced sample was CD4+ or CD8+ T cells sorted from blood, obtained in a trial of the OX40 agonist ivuxolimab. The receptors derive from an adult with an advanced solid tumor such as melanoma, head and neck, liver or kidney cancer.

V is TRBV7-9 and J is TRBJ1-2; D remains ambiguous. There are 16 residues in the CDR3. V was pared by 0 bases and J by 1 base, with 12 bases between. Germline CDR1 is SEHNR and CDR2 is FQNEAQ (reference sequence). The CDR3 is CASSLANPSLNYGYTF. Written as DNA, the CDR3 is TGTGCCAGCAGCTTAGCGAACCCTAGCCTTAACTATGGCTACACCTTC.

This chain joins TRBV29-1 and TRBJ2-5; a weak D match, TRBD2 (5 bases). The CDR3 is 12 residues long. V was pared by 5 bases and J by 10 bases, with 17 bases between. Germline values: CDR1 SQVTM, CDR2 ANQGSEA. The DNA for the CDR3 is TGCAGCGTTCTGGGTTTAGCGATAGTCCAGTACTTC. Protein product: CSVLGLAIVQYF.

V gene TRBV7-2 combines with J gene TRBJ2-1; 9 nucleotides agree with TRBD2. Trimming took 5 bases from V and 1 from J; bases not matched to a gene: 9. Germline V gene lookup returns CDR1 SGHTA and CDR2 FQGNSA. The CDR3 is made up of 17 amino acids. The CDR3 region is CASSLKAGGYSYNEQFF. The CDR3 nucleotides are TGTGCCAGCAGCCTTAAAGCGGGGGGTTATTCCTACAATGAGCAGTTCTTC. Full variable domain (remainder filled in from reference TRBV7-2 and TRBJ2-1): GAGVSQSPSNKVTEKGKDVELRCDPISGHTALYWYRQSLGQGLEFLIYFQGNSAPDKSGLPSDRFSAERTGGSVSTLTIQRTQQEDSAVYLCASSLKAGGYSYNEQFFGPGTRLTVL.

The chain joins TRBV5-8 to TRBJ2-2, with D tentatively TRBD1 or TRBD2 (5 bases each). Germline V CDR1 and CDR2: SGHTS, YDEGEE. V was trimmed by 4 bases and J by 3 bases, leaving 10 bases between them. The CDR3 contains 14 residues. The CDR3 bases are TGTGCCAGCAGCGAGGGACCCGACACCGGGGAGCTGTTTTTT. It encodes CASSEGPDTGELFF.

The chain is built from TRBV28 and TRBJ2-3; D remains ambiguous. V was pared by 7 bases and J by 2 bases, with 19 bases between. Germline-derived CDR1 and CDR2 are MDHEN and SYDVKM. This CDR3 region has 16 residues. In nucleotides, the CDR3 is TGTGCCAGCACCTTCTCTGGGTCCAGCCACACAGATACGCAGTATTTT. Encoded protein: CASTFSGSSHTDTQYF.

On this clone: The sample has other DNA sequences that encode this CDR3 too. The V gene is TRBV5-1, the J gene TRBJ2-5; weak D call: TRBD1 (6 bases). The V and J ends lost 5 bases and 5 bases respectively, with 16 bases between them. CDR3 length: 14 residues. The germline gives CDR1 SGHRS, CDR2 YFSETQ. The DNA of the CDR3 is TGCGCCAGCAGTCACCAGGGGCACTCGGAGACCCAGTACTTC. Encoded protein: CASSHQGHSETQYF.

V and J are TRBV5-1 and TRBJ1-6, with D perhaps matching TRBD1 (5 bases). Germline values: CDR1 SGHRS, CDR2 YFSETQ. Trimming left V 3 bases short and J 10 bases short, with 14 bases between. This CDR3 is built from 14 residues. The CDR3 protein is CASSYPTEGSPLHF. CDR3 nucleotides: TGCGCCAGCAGCTACCCGACAGAAGGATCACCCCTCCACTTT.

The chain recombines TRBV18 with TRBJ2-2; tentative D call: TRBD1 (5 bases). The germline V and J ends were trimmed by 6 bases and 5 bases, with 19 bases remaining between them. CDR1 and CDR2 (germline): KGHSH, LQKENI. This CDR3 contains 16 residues. The CDR3 is CASSLGHPPGTGELFF. The CDR3 DNA reads TGTGCCAGCTCTCTCGGACACCCACCTGGTACCGGGGAGCTGTTTTTT.

The chain uses TRBV4-1 and TRBJ2-5, with 8 bases fitting TRBD1. Germline loops: CDR1 MGHRA, CDR2 YSYEKL. Germline trimming cut 0 bases from V and 5 bases from J; bases unmatched to any gene: 8. The CDR3 spans 16 residues. The CDR3: CASSQDKLTGGETQYF. The CDR3 DNA reads TGCGCCAGCAGCCAAGATAAGTTAACAGGGGGGGAGACCCAGTACTTC.

The V and J genes are TRBV19 and TRBJ1-1; D gene unclear. CDR1 is LNHDA, CDR2 SQIVND, per germline (reference sequence). V was cut by 3 bases and J by 0 bases, with 5 bases left in between. This CDR3 comprises 13 residues. The chain's CDR3 is CASSIPLNTEAFF. In nucleotides, the CDR3 is TGTGCCAGTAGTATTCCGCTGAACACTGAAGCTTTCTTT.

The J gene is TRBJ1-2, the V gene TRBV28; TRBD1 is a possible D gene (6 bases). This CDR3 is 15 amino acids long. Germline CDR1 reads MDHEN; CDR2 reads SYDVKM. With 2 bases removed from V and 4 bases from J, the gap between germline ends came to 14 bases. This chain's CDR3 is CASSLGIGGRYGYTF. DNA of the CDR3: TGTGCCAGCAGTTTAGGAATAGGGGGTCGCTATGGCTACACCTTC.